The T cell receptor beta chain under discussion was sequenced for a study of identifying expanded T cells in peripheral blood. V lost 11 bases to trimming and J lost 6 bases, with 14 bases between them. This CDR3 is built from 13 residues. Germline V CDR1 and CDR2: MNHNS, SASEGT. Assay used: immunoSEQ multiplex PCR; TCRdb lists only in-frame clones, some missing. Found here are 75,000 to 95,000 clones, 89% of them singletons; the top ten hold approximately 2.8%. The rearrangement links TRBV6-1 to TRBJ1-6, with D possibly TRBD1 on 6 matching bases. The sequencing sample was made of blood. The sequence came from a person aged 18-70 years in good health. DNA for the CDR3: TGTGCCGCGCGGGACACACTTAATTCACCCCTCCACTTT. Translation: CAARDTLNSPLHF.